This record concerns one T cell receptor (beta chain) sequence. The source of the sample is a study of technical replicates of blood from several donors. The CDR3 has 15 residues. Trimming left V 6 bases short and J 3 bases short, with 19 bases between. Per germline, CDR1 SGHDT and CDR2 YYEEEE. This table comes from immunoSEQ multiplex PCR, and its TCRdb copy is limited to in-frame clones, with some not included. The top ten clones hold around 0.18% of a sample with about 75,000 clones, around 97% of them seen once. The chain couples TRBV5-6 to TRBJ2-7; possible D gene TRBD2, 6 bases. The clonotype originates from a human donor in good health. Material for sequencing was T cells isolated from PBMCs. CDR3 bases: TGTGCCAGCATTCTAGACACGGGCGGGGACTACGAGCAGTACTTC. Encoded protein: CASILDTGGDYEQYF.